This record concerns one T cell receptor beta chain sequence. Produced via immunoSEQ multiplex PCR; TCRdb's table is partial and in-frame only. The sample lists roughly 30,000 clones, about 77% seen once, with roughly 2% in the top ten. The data were obtained in a study of STAT5B mutations in CD4+ large granular lymphocyte leukemia. Overall study: Among healthy donors, a particular HLA allele went with more CDR3 'QG' motifs.

V shed 0 bases and J shed 3 bases, with 13 bases lying between them. Germline-derived CDR1 and CDR2 are SGHRS and YFSETQ. This CDR3 is built from 16 residues. The sequencing sample was made of CD4+ T cells from blood buffy coats. This rearrangement joins TRBV5-1 to TRBJ1-3; D is ambiguous. The receptor was isolated from a human donor in good health. The CDR3 loop is CASSLESGPGGNTIYF. The CDR3 DNA sequence: TGCGCCAGCAGCTTGGAGTCCGGGCCTGGTGGAAACACCATATATTTT.